Below are 28 T cell receptor beta chains sequenced from a single sample in a study of monozygotic twins with inflammatory bowel disease. TCRdb reprocessed the 5' RACE reads and keeps a single row for each CDR3 protein, giving no DNA. This repertoire includes over 100,000 distinct CDR3 sequences. Sequenced sample: blood. The receptor source for this set is a human donor with ulcerative colitis or Crohn's disease, or a healthy co-twin of an affected twin (not recorded which).

The chain links TRBV20-1 to TRBJ2-7; as DNA is missing, the TRBD2 call by TCRdb cannot be tested. The V gene's germline CDR1 is DFQATT and CDR2 SNEGSKA (reference sequence). The CDR3 extends over 14 amino acids. This CDR3 reads CSARDLAGGYEQYF.

This chain connects TRBV11-1 to TRBJ2-3; the D call of TRBD2 rests on TCRdb alone, since no DNA is present to check it. Germline CDR1 reads SGHAT; CDR2 reads FQDESV (reference sequence). The CDR3 length is 19 residues. CDR3 protein: CASSFGLAGGLGGADTQYF.

The rearrangement uses TRBV7-2 and TRBJ2-7. This CDR3 comprises 14 residues. The germline V gene has CDR1 SGHTA and CDR2 FQGNSA. Here the CDR3 reads CASTIAGVAYEQYF.

The chain joins TRBV3-1 to TRBJ2-7. The CDR3 length is 11 residues. From germline, CDR1 is LGHDT and CDR2 YNNKEL (reference sequence). The CDR3 protein is CASSRAHEQYF.

The chain recombines TRBV7-2 with TRBJ2-2; TCRdb's D call of TRBD1 is untestable without DNA. The germline V gene has CDR1 SGHTA and CDR2 FQGNSA. This CDR3 spans 15 amino acids. CDR3 sequence: CASSLLQGKAGELFF.

The V call is TRBV4-1, the J call TRBJ1-3; TCRdb returns TRBD1, unconfirmable since there is no DNA. The CDR3 sequence is 16 residues long. CDR1 is MGHRA and CDR2 is YSYEKL in the germline V gene. The CDR3 sequence: CASSHGPGTGGNTIYF.

The chain has TRBV20-1 and TRBJ2-1; TCRdb's D call of TRBD1 is untestable without DNA. The V gene's germline CDR1 is DFQATT and CDR2 SNEGSKA (reference sequence). The length of the CDR3 is 13 residues. The CDR3 reads CSASWQGYNEQFF.

The chain combines TRBV12-3 or TRBV12-4 with TRBJ2-4; TCRdb reports TRBD1, a call that lacks DNA to check it against. CDR3 size: 14 residues. The CDR3 is CASSPSPSKNIQYF.

The chain employs TRBV20-1 and TRBJ2-6; TCRdb selects TRBD1, and the lack of DNA leaves this call unchecked. CDR3 size: 14 residues. The germline gives CDR1 DFQATT, CDR2 SNEGSKA (reference sequence). CDR3 region: CSAGAASGANVLTF.

The V and J genes are TRBV12-3 or TRBV12-4 and TRBJ2-3; checking the TCRdb D call of TRBD2 is not possible without DNA. The CDR3 has 16 amino acids. CDR3 amino acids: CASSRTSGQGTDTQYF.

The chain combines TRBV5-1 with TRBJ2-3; the TRBD1 assignment by TCRdb is unverifiable without DNA. The CDR3 runs 14 residues. Germline V gene sequence: CDR1 SGHRS, CDR2 YFSETQ. The CDR3 reads CASSLAAGADTQYF.

The rearrangement uses TRBV5-1 and TRBJ1-4; without DNA, the TCRdb call of TRBD1 cannot be checked. Germline CDR1 and CDR2: SGHRS and YFSETQ. This CDR3 contains 13 residues. The CDR3 sequence is CASSPQAPEKLFF.

This chain links TRBV5-1 with TRBJ2-5; TCRdb reports TRBD2, a call that lacks DNA to check it against. CDR1 and CDR2 from the germline V gene are SGHRS and YFSETQ. The CDR3 has 16 amino acids. The CDR3 sequence: CASSRGLAGDRETQYF.

The genes are TRBV20-1 and TRBJ2-7; the D call from TCRdb, TRBD1, cannot be confirmed without DNA. This CDR3 contains 11 residues. The V gene's germline CDR1 is DFQATT and CDR2 SNEGSKA (reference sequence). CDR3 loop: CSATQGYEQYF.

V gene TRBV25-1 combines with J gene TRBJ2-5; TCRdb names TRBD2, which stays unverified in the absence of DNA. Germline V gene sequence: CDR1 MGHDK, CDR2 SYGVNS. The CDR3 consists of 14 residues. CDR3 sequence: CASSGAGARQTQYF.

The chain combines TRBV9 with TRBJ2-2; TCRdb selects TRBD1, and the lack of DNA leaves this call unchecked. Per germline, CDR1 SGDLS and CDR2 YYNGEE. The CDR3 contains 12 residues. CDR3 region: CASSKGTGELFF.

The CDR3 spells CASSLIVTGGLADTQYF. The chain combines TRBV12-3 or TRBV12-4 with TRBJ2-3; the D call from TCRdb, TRBD1, cannot be confirmed without DNA. The CDR3 contains 17 residues.

The CDR3 reads CASSLRRNTGELFF. J is TRBJ2-2 and V is TRBV11-2. The CDR3 totals 14 residues. Germline assignment: CDR1 SGHAT and CDR2 FQNNGV.

This sequence joins TRBV11-2 and TRBJ2-1; TCRdb's D gene call, TRBD2, goes unchecked for lack of DNA. Germline values: CDR1 SGHAT, CDR2 FQNNGV. This CDR3 region has 15 residues. The CDR3 loop is CASSTLAGGTDEQFF.

The V and J genes are TRBV7-8 and TRBJ2-1. The germline gives CDR1 SGHVS, CDR2 FQNEAQ. There are 16 residues in the CDR3. The CDR3 sequence: CASSLLGGNSYNKQFF.

The chain uses TRBV6-5 and TRBJ1-1; the TCRdb call, TRBD1, lacks DNA for checking. In germline, CDR1 is MNHEY, CDR2 SVGAGI. This CDR3 is built from 15 residues. This chain's CDR3 is CASSYRGQKNTEAFF.

This chain links TRBV5-5 with TRBJ2-3; TCRdb selects TRBD2, and the lack of DNA leaves this call unchecked. The CDR3 runs to 15 residues. The germline CDR1 and CDR2 sequences are SGHKS and YYEKEE (reference sequence). The CDR3 region is CASSLASPHTDTQYF.

The V gene is TRBV6-5, the J gene TRBJ2-5; TCRdb designates TRBD1, a call that cannot be tested without DNA. The CDR3 sequence is 15 residues long. The germline V gene has CDR1 MNHEY and CDR2 SVGAGI. The CDR3 protein is CASSYSIGSPGTQYF.

This chain joins TRBV7-7 and TRBJ2-6; the TRBD2 assignment by TCRdb is unverifiable without DNA. This CDR3 is built from 19 residues. Germline assignment: CDR1 SSHAT and CDR2 FNYEAQ (reference sequence). CDR3 loop: CASGCAEVAVSSGANVLTF.

The chain employs TRBV11-2 and TRBJ2-2; with no DNA, the TCRdb D assignment of TRBD1 cannot be verified. The CDR3 sequence is 15 residues long. Looked up from germline, CDR1 is SGHAT and CDR2 is FQNNGV. The CDR3 sequence: CASSLAGYLTGELFF. The full variable domain, completed using reference TRBV11-2 and TRBJ2-2, is EAGVAQSPRYKIIEKRQSVAFWCNPISGHATLYWYQQILGQGPKLLIQFQNNGVVDDSQLPKDRFSAERLKGVDSTLKIQPAKLEDSAVYLCASSLAGYLTGELFFGEGSRLTVL.

This CDR3 is CASSQDTMNTEAFF. The rearrangement joins TRBV3-1 to TRBJ1-1. Germline V gene lookup returns CDR1 LGHDT and CDR2 YNNKEL (reference sequence). This CDR3 contains 14 residues. The variable domain in full, completed from reference TRBV3-1 and TRBJ1-1, reads DTAVSQTPKYLVTQMGNDKSIKCEQNLGHDTMYWYKQDSKKFLKIMFSYNNKELIINETVPNRFSPKSPDKAHLNLHINSLELGDSAVYFCASSQDTMNTEAFFGQGTRLTVV.

The chain carries TRBV7-2 and TRBJ2-1; with no DNA, the TCRdb D assignment of TRBD1 cannot be verified. Germline V lookup: CDR1 SGHTA, CDR2 FQGNSA. The CDR3 extends over 17 amino acids. CDR3 region: CASSLKARGWGYNEQFF.

The V gene is TRBV7-3, the J gene TRBJ2-7; the D gene TCRdb calls, TRBD1, cannot be checked with no DNA. This CDR3 has 14 amino acids. Germline CDR1 SGHTA, CDR2 FQGTGA. This CDR3 is CASSLLGGRYEQYF.